This T cell receptor (beta chain) was sequenced for a study of blood T cell repertoires in COVID-19. About the research overall: Sites in the United States, Italy and Spain provided acute and convalescent COVID-19 samples.

This table comes from immunoSEQ multiplex PCR, and its TCRdb copy is limited to in-frame clones, with some not included. The repertoire holds 250,000 to 300,000 clones, with about 86% as singletons. This clone was seen only a few times. Patients from Seattle were sampled longitudinally, starting during active infection. After removal of 6 bases from V and 2 bases from J, the junction contained 4 bases not matched to a gene. The CDR3 covers 14 residues. The germline V gene has CDR1 ENHRY and CDR2 SYGVKD. The receptor comes from a young woman with COVID-19, enrolled during active disease. The gene calls are TRBV10-3 and TRBJ1-1; 9 nucleotides line up with TRBD1. The sample taken for sequencing was peripheral blood. The CDR3 coding sequence is TGTGCCATCAGGGAACAGGGGGCTAACACTGAAGCTTTCTTT. As protein: CAIREQGANTEAFF.